The clone carrying this T cell receptor beta chain was found once. No antigen is known for it. Data came from immunoSEQ multiplex PCR; TCRdb stores just in-frame clones and leaves some out. The sample consists of 140,000 or so clones, roughly nine tenths of them appearing once. The data originate from a study of cytomegalovirus exposure and HLA in healthy donors. Study summary: The 90 to 150 validation repertoires, a later analysis reported, used the same platform as the 550 to 700 repertoires from the first cohort. Points from the study as a whole: The study flagged around 160 TCR beta chains as cytomegalovirus-associated. Later, an analysis found that TCR clusters from the first cohort tended to co-occur in the roughly 110 validation repertoires.

The donors were members of the validation cohort, which comprised 90 to 150 subjects and was separate from the first cohort of 600 to 850 subjects. Sequencing was carried out using PBMCs. The sequence was collected from a man younger than 35 in good health and CMV-seronegative.

CDR3 nucleotides: TGTGCCAGCAGTTCGGCTAGCGGGAGATGGAATGAGCAGTTCTTC. Translation gives CASSSASGRWNEQFF. The chain is built from TRBV6-5 and TRBJ2-1, with 10 bases fitting TRBD2. CDR3 size: 15 residues. CDR1 and CDR2 (germline): MNHEY, SVGAGI. The ends lost 4 bases at V and 7 bases at J; junction bases unmatched: 7.